This T cell receptor (beta chain) was found in a study of identical twins. CDR1 is SQVTM and CDR2 is ANQGSEA in the germline V gene. This CDR3 has 14 residues. V was cut by 1 base and J by 4 bases, with 13 bases left in between. TCRdb redid the calling of the 5' RACE reads with MiXCR, one entry per CDR3 protein. Here the sample spans 550,000 to 700,000 distinct CDR3 sequences, around 20% being singletons. Whole-study results and caveats: An excess of low generation probability was shown by twin-shared out-of-frame alpha sequences. In drawing conclusions, the study used cross-sectional statistical analysis and did not follow the same donors.

This clonotype appeared many times. As yet, its antigen is unknown. The same data also contributed to another study, on T cells expressing NK-cell markers.

Sequencing was carried out using PBMCs. This TCR derives from a woman in her late teens or twenties in good health. The V gene is TRBV29-1, the J gene TRBJ1-2; unclear D gene. In DNA form, the CDR3 reads TGCAGCGTTGAAGTGCCCGGACCTATCTATGGCTACACCTTC. It translates to CSVEVPGPIYGYTF.